This T cell receptor (beta chain) derives from a study of cytomegalovirus exposure and HLA in healthy donors. Use of 60 Vbeta and 13 Jbeta primers characterized the PCR. Profiling relied on immunoSEQ multiplex PCR, and the TCRdb table lists in-frame clones only, not all of them. The sample lists around 170,000 clones; approximately 78% were seen once. The V gene end was trimmed by 1 base and the J gene end by 1 base; junction bases not matched to a gene: 2. Germline CDR1 is LNHDA and CDR2 is SQIVND (reference sequence). CDR3 size: 16 residues. The source material was PBMCs. The chain combines TRBV19 with TRBJ1-1, with TRBD1 identical over 11 bases. The sequence was obtained from a woman between 18 and 30 years old in good health and CMV-seronegative. The CDR3 region is CASSIGTGGANTEAFF. The CDR3 DNA follows: TGTGCCAGTAGTATAGGGACAGGGGGCGCGAACACTGAAGCTTTCTTT.